This T cell receptor beta chain was found in a study of Ad26.COV2.S vaccination and SARS-CoV-2 variants. About this clone itself: The antigen is not known.

Regarding the study as a whole: It was vaccine recipients, not placebo recipients, who had the higher spike-specific TCR breadth. Reportedly, after vaccination the spike-specific CD8+ and CD4+ T cell responses displayed substantial breadth. Quantification of TCR breadth and depth may have yielded underestimates of total T cell responses. Vaccinees and placebo recipients showed similar non-spike TCR breadth.

Here immunoSEQ multiplex PCR was the method, and the copy in TCRdb shows in-frame clones only, minus some. The sample lists approximately 400,000 clones, just over 90% occurring once. From germline, CDR1 is LGHDT and CDR2 YNNKEL (reference sequence). The CDR3 loop spans 17 amino acids. V shed 4 bases, J shed 1 base, and the junction held 10 bases outside the gene matches. Sequences were derived from peripheral blood, sampled after recovery from COVID-19. V and J are TRBV3-1 (or the pseudogene TRBV3-2) and TRBJ2-7; 10 nucleotides line up with TRBD2. This receptor was obtained from a human donor who had recovered from COVID-19. CDR3 DNA: TGTGCCAGCAGCCCATCCCCTTGGACTAGCGGTTCCTACGAGCAGTACTTC. Residues: CASSPSPWTSGSYEQYF.